This T cell receptor (beta chain) was identified in a study of T cell repertoires in cytomegalovirus infection. Each CDR3 protein is one row after TCRdb ran MiXCR on the reads. The sample has approximately 1,000,000 distinct CDR3 sequences, around 30% seen once. The sample holds a few counts of this clonotype. Its antigen is unidentified. Sequences were derived from cultured CD8+ T cells from PBMCs, sampled from culture after CMV antigen stimulation. The origin of this receptor is a human donor in good health (CMV status not recorded). Some clones in this sample may be carry-over from other donors' samples.

The CDR3 is CASSSQIPGQRTMNTEAFF. The DNA of the CDR3 is TGTGCCAGCAGTTCGCAAATACCGGGACAGCGGACTATGAACACTGAAGCTTTCTTT. The gene calls are TRBV27 and TRBJ1-1, with 7 bases that match TRBD1. The V gene's germline CDR1 is MNHEY and CDR2 SMNVEV (reference sequence). After removal of 4 bases from V and 0 bases from J, the junction contained 17 bases not matched to a gene. The CDR3 covers 19 residues.